The TCR beta chain under discussion was sequenced for a study of regulatory T cells in long-lasting Graves disease. Time point indicated: newly diagnosed GD, antithyroid drugs for less than 3 months. Scientists built the TCR library using RNA that was extracted from PBMCs. The CDR3 runs 15 residues. V was pared by 3 bases and J by 4 bases, with 14 bases between. Germline values: CDR1 LGHNA, CDR2 YNFKEQ. Study results and caveats: Thyroid tissue went unstudied; only peripheral blood was examined. The study found lower TCR diversity in persistent Graves' patients than in newly diagnosed ones.

This clonotype was seen repeatedly, ten times or more. The antigen is undetermined. Both iRepertoire HTBI primers and Arm-PCR of CDR3 regions were used to build the TCR beta libraries. TCRdb re-called the multiplex PCR reads with MiXCR, one entry per CDR3 protein. The sample has a few hundred thousand distinct CDR3 sequences; 16% are singletons. The same sample was also used in a study of T cells in Graves' hyperthyroidism and ophthalmopathy. Turning to that study: In simple terms, a model built on 13 V-J features told ophthalmopathy apart from stable hyperthyroidism. The model forecast ophthalmopathy, anticipating it by a median approximately 6.1 months before onset.

This chain uses TRBV4-2 with TRBJ2-3, with D possibly TRBD2 on 6 matching bases. This specimen was peripheral blood mononuclear cells (PBMCs), taken at new diagnosis, from a patient treated with antithyroid drugs. The sequence was obtained from a woman under 30 with Graves disease. This CDR3 is CASSQDLRRADTQYF. CDR3 DNA: TGTGCCAGCAGCCAGGACCTTCGGAGGGCAGATACGCAGTATTTT.